Below, 5 T cell receptor beta chains from the same sample are listed, as sequenced in a study of blood T cell repertoires in COVID-19. Profiling relied on immunoSEQ multiplex PCR, and the TCRdb table lists in-frame clones only, not all of them. The repertoire holds approximately 160,000 clones, with around four fifths as singletons. Sequencing was carried out using PBMCs or T cells enriched from blood (not recorded which). The receptors originated from a woman between 50 and 59 years old who had recovered from COVID-19.

This clone was detected once. This chain joins TRBV27 and TRBJ2-2; D call uncertain. In germline, CDR1 is MNHEY, CDR2 SMNVEV (reference sequence). The CDR3 length is 13 residues. V lost 5 bases, J lost 1 base, and 5 bases lay in between. The CDR3 DNA sequence: TGTGCCAGCAGTCTTGTGAACACCGGGGAGCTGTTTTTT. Its translation is CASSLVNTGELFF.

This clone was detected only once. The V gene is TRBV5-8, the J gene TRBJ2-2, with D possibly matching TRBD2 (6 bases). V was cut by 1 base and J by 5 bases, with 9 bases left in between. This CDR3 has 14 amino acids. CDR1 and CDR2 from the germline V gene are SGHTS and YDEGEE. This CDR3 reads CASSLQEGTGELFF. The CDR3 DNA sequence: TGTGCCAGCAGCTTGCAGGAGGGAACCGGGGAGCTGTTTTTT.

V and J are TRBV7-6 and TRBJ2-3; TRBD1 matches at 7 bases. Germline loops: CDR1 SGHVS, CDR2 FNYEAQ. J lost 2 bases, V lost 2 bases, and 4 bases had no gene match. CDR3 length equals 15 residues. CDR3 sequence reads: CASSLTGAPTDTQYF. The CDR3 DNA sequence: TGTGCCAGCAGCTTAACAGGGGCCCCCACAGATACGCAGTATTTT.

The chain combines TRBV7-2 with TRBJ2-1; 8 bases agree with TRBD1. The germline gives CDR1 SGHTA, CDR2 FQGNSA. The J segment lost 7 bases and the V segment lost 5 bases, leaving 4 bases of the junction unmatched. There are 13 residues in the CDR3. The CDR3 spells CASSMTGVNEQFF. The CDR3, as DNA: TGTGCCAGCAGCATGACAGGGGTGAATGAGCAGTTCTTC.

The gene calls are TRBV5-5 and TRBJ2-5, with D possibly matching TRBD1 (6 bases). With 5 bases removed from V and 1 base from J, the gap between germline ends came to 15 bases. CDR3 size: 15 residues. In germline, CDR1 is SGHKS, CDR2 YYEKEE (reference sequence). This CDR3 reads CASRFPGQPQETQYF. The CDR3 coding sequence is TGTGCCAGCAGGTTTCCAGGACAGCCCCAAGAGACCCAGTACTTC.